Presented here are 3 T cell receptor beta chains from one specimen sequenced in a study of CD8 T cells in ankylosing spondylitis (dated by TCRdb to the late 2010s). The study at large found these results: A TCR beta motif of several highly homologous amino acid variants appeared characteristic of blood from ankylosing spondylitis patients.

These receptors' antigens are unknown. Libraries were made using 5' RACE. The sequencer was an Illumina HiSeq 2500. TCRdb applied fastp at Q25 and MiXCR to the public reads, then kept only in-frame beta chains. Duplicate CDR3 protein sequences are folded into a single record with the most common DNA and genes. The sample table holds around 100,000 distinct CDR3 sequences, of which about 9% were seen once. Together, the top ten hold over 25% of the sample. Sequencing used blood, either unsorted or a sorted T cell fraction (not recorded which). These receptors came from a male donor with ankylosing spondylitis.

CDR3: CSARAGYREKLFF. DNA of the CDR3: TGCAGTGCTAGAGCGGGGTATCGGGAAAAACTGTTTTTT. The rearrangement joins TRBV20-1 to TRBJ1-4; D is ambiguous. Germline V gene sequence: CDR1 DFQATT, CDR2 SNEGSKA (reference sequence). Trimming stripped 1 base from V and 8 bases from J, with 11 bases between. The CDR3 length is 13 residues.

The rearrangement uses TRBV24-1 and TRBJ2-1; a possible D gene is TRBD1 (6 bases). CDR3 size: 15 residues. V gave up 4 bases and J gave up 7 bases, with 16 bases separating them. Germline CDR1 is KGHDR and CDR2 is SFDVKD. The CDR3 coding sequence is TGTGCCACCAGTGAAGGTACCCTAAGGGGGAATGAGCAGTTCTTC. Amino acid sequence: CATSEGTLRGNEQFF.

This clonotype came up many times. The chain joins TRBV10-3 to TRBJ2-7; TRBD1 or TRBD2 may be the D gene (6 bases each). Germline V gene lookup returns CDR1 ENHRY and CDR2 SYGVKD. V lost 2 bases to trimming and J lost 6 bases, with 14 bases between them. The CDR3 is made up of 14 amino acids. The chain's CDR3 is CAISEPSGGGEQYV. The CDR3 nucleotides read TGTGCCATCAGTGAGCCGTCCGGAGGGGGCGAGCAGTACGTC.